The entry that follows covers one T cell receptor (beta chain) sequence. Its antigen is undetermined. 5'-RACE, quantitative and with molecular barcodes, yielded the TCR beta libraries. TCRdb ran MiXCR on the 5' RACE reads and lists one entry per CDR3 protein. Of some 450,000 distinct CDR3 sequences in the sample, more than 15% were seen once. Germline CDR1 and CDR2: DFQATT and SNEGSKA (reference sequence). V lost 6 bases, J lost 1 base, and 8 bases stayed unmatched. This CDR3 spans 15 amino acids. These data are taken from a study of CD8 T cells in ankylosing spondylitis. Whole-study results and caveats: Blood from ankylosing spondylitis patients appeared to carry a characteristic roughly 8-variant TCR beta motif. Relatively scarce in peripheral blood, disease-linked clones were CD8+. In reactive arthritis synovial fluid and blood, some motif variants had been reported before.

The chain has TRBV20-1 and TRBJ2-3, with 9 bases aligning to TRBD1. The source of this sequence is a male donor with ankylosing spondylitis. Sequencing was carried out using blood, either unsorted or a sorted T cell fraction (not recorded which). CDR3 sequence (DNA): TGCAGTGCGTTCACCCGACAGGGGGGCACAGATACGCAGTATTTT. Translation gives CSAFTRQGGTDTQYF.